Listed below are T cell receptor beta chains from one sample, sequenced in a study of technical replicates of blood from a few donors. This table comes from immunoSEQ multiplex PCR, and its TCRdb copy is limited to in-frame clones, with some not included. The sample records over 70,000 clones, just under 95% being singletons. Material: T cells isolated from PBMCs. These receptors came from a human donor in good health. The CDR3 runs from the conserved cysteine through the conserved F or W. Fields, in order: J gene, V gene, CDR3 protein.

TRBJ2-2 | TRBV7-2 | CASSLDSRNTGELFF
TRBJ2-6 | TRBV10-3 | CATTTSGRAGANVLTF
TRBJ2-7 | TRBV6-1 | CASSRLAGAGEQYF
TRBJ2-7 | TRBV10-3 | CASSGQAYEQYF
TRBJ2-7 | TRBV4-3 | CASSQDQGSYEQYF
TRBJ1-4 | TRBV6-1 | CASSEALPGDEKLFF
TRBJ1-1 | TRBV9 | CASSLAVDTEAFF
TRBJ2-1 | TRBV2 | CASTPLAGSYNEQFF
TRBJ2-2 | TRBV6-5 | CASSFRTIITGELFF
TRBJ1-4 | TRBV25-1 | CASSEQGSEKLFF
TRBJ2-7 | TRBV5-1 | CASSPLQGGEYEQYF
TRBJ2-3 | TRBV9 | CASSVVGGDDTQYF
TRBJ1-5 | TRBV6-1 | CASRPGQGSNQPQHF
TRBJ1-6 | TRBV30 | CAWSLQGVSYNSPLHF
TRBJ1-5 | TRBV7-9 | CASSPGQTNQPQHF
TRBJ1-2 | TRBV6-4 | CATPVPQGGIYGYTF
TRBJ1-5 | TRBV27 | CASSYRVTGPQHF
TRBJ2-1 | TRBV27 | CASKGRNNEQFF
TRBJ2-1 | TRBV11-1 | CASSLGTSGEQFF
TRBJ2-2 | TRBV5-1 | CASSLEGKVRDSTGELFF
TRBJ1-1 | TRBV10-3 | CAISESPGITEAFF
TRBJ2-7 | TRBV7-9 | CASSPLAGERYEQYF
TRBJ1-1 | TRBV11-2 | CASSLGQGNTEAFF
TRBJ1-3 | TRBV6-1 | CASRETAGNTIYF
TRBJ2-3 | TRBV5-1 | CASSLVQVENTDTQYF
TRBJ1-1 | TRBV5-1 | CASGGEDDTEAFF
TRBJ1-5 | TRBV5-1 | CASSLGTANQPQHF
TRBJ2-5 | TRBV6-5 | CASSPSGQETQYF
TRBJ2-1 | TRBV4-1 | CASSQDETPPQGDEQFF
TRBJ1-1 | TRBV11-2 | CASSLGDGQITEAFF
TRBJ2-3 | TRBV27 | CASSPFMMWEGATDTQYF
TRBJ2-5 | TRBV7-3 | CASSRTSGSQETQYF
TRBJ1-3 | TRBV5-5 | CASDQGEYLSGNTIYF
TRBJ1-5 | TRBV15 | CATSRLDQPQHF
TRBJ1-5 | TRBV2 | CASSDEFQANQPQHF
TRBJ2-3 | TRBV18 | CASSPTGTDSTDTQYF
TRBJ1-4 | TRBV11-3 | CASSLVAGNEKLFF
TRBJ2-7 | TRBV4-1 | CASSQAPGTYEQYF
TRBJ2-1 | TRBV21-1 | CASSKIRLGVLDYNEQFF
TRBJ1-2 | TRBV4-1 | CASSQGRGPFSNYGYTF
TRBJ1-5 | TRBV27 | CASIGRGGNQPQHF
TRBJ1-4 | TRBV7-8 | CASSITGEKLFF
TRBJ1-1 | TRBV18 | CASSGRTGGSTEAFF
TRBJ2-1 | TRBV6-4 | CASSRESSYNEQFF
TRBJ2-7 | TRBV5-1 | CASSLYYEQYF
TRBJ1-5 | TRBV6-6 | CASSPLGQGEHQPQHF
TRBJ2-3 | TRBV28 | CASSSHLAGDTDTQYF
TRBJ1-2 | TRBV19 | CASSIPRYGYTF
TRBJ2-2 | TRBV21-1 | CANNSGMNTGELFF
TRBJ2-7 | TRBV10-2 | CASSLTEYEQYF
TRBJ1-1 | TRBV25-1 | CASSIGTGAFAEAFF
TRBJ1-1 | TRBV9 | CASSVLQELTEAFF
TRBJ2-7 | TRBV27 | CASSLGQGTYEQYF
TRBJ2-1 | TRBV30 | CAWSTGVVDNEQFF